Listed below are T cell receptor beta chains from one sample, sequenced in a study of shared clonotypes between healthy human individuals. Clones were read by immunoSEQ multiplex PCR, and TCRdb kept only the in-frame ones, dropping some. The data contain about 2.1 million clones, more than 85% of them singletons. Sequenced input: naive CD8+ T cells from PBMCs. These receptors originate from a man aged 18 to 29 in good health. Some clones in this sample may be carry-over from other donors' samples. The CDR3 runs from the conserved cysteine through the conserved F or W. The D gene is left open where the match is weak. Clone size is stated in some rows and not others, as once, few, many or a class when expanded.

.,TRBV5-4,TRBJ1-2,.,CASSLRGDYGYTF,TGTGCCAGCAGCTTGAGAGGGGACTATGGCTACACCTTC
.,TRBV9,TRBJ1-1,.,CASSEGQGAEAFF,TGTGCCAGCAGCGAGGGGCAGGGCGCTGAAGCTTTCTTT
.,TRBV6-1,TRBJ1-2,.,CASTRHPFYGYTF,TGTGCCAGCACTAGGCACCCTTTCTATGGCTACACCTTC
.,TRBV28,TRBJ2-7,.,CASSFWGDYEQYF,TGTGCCAGCAGTTTTTGGGGGGACTACGAGCAGTACTTC
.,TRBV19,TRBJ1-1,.,CASSITGANTEAFF,TGTGCCAGTAGTATAACCGGGGCGAACACTGAAGCTTTCTTT
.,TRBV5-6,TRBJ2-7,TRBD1,CASSLGPGQGYEQYF,TGTGCCAGCAGCTTGGGGCCGGGACAGGGTTACGAGCAGTACTTC
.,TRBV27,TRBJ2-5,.,CASSLLGGGETQYF,TGTGCCAGCAGTTTATTGGGAGGGGGAGAGACCCAGTACTTC
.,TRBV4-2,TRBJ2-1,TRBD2,CASSPLAGAYNEQFF,TGTGCCAGCAGCCCCTTAGCGGGAGCCTACAATGAGCAGTTCTTC
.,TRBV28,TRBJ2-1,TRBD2,CASATETSGFSYNEQFF,TGTGCCAGCGCCACTGAGACTAGCGGCTTTTCCTACAATGAGCAGTTCTTC
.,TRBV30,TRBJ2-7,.,CAWSEGNFYEQYF,TGTGCCTGGAGTGAAGGGAATTTCTACGAGCAGTACTTC
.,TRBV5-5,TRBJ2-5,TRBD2,CASSATGSGSYQETQYF,TGTGCCAGCAGCGCCACGGGTAGCGGGAGTTATCAAGAGACCCAGTACTTC
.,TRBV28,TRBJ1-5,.,CASHSQGVNQPQHF,TGTGCCAGCCACTCACAGGGTGTAAATCAGCCCCAGCATTTT
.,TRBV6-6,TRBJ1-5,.,CASSYSSPTGQGPQHF,TGTGCCAGCAGTTACTCCTCGCCGACAGGCCAGGGACCCCAGCATTTT
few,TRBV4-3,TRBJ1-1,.,CASSQDSRPNTEAFF,TGCGCCAGCAGCCAAGATAGCAGGCCGAACACTGAAGCTTTCTTT
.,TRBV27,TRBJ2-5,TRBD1,CASSFGQGAWETQYF,TGTGCCAGCAGTTTCGGACAGGGGGCCTGGGAGACCCAGTACTTC
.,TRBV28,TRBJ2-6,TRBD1,CASSPAGTGGAGANVLTF,TGTGCCAGCAGTCCTGCCGGGACAGGGGGAGCTGGGGCCAACGTCCTGACTTTC
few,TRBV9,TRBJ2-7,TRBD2,CASSVVAGGSYEQYF,TGTGCCAGCAGCGTAGTAGCGGGAGGCTCCTACGAGCAGTACTTC
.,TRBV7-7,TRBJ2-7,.,CASSPGGGQNEQYF,TGTGCCAGCAGCCCTGGGGGTGGACAGAACGAGCAGTACTTC
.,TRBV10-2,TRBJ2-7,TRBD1,CASDGRGTGGSYEQYF,TGCGCCAGCGACGGACGCGGGACAGGGGGCTCCTACGAGCAGTACTTC
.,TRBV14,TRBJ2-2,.,CASSLPGQALGYTGELFF,TGTGCCAGCAGCCTCCCTGGGCAGGCCCTCGGGTACACCGGGGAGCTGTTTTTT
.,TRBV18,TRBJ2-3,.,CASSPSSGTVNTDTQYF,TGTGCCAGCTCACCCTCCAGCGGGACAGTCAACACAGATACGCAGTATTTT
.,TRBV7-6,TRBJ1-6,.,CASSADANSPLHF,TGTGCCAGCAGCGCGGACGCTAATTCACCCCTCCACTTT